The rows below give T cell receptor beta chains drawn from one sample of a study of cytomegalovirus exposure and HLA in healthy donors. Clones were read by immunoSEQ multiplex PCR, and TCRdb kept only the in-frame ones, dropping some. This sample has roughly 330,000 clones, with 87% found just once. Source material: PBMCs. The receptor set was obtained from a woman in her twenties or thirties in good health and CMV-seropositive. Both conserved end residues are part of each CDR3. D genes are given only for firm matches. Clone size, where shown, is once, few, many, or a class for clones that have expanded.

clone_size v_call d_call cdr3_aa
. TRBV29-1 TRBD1 CSAPQGVNEQYF
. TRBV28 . CASSLEPLSEKLFF
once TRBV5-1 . CASSLGGLNTGELFF
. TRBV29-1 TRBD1 CSVVTGVNTEAFF
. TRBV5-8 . CASSLAGNTIYF
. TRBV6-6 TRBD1 CASSPGGGNYGYTF
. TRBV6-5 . CASSEQGRTEAFF
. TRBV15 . CATSRRTDALNQKLFF
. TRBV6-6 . CASTQGVGNQPQHF
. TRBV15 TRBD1 CATSRGQGVYTEAFF
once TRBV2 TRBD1 CASSEWGRDRGRPEQFF
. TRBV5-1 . CASSLARGQTQYF
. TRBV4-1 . CASSQVGQGWEKLFF
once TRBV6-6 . CASSFPGQQGSYEQYF
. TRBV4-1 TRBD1 CASSTHDRVQSYNEQFF
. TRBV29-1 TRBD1 CSVEGQGGPEAFF
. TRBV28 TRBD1 CASSSTGTGSYGYTF
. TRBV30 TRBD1 CAWSVQQGPNSPLHF
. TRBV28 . CASSLDRLGEQYF
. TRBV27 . CASSFGGSNVLTF
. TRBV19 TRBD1 CASSPGGSGGYTF
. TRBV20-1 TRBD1 CSAEQGEEAFF
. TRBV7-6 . CASSFGRHYEQYF
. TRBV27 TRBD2 CASSLLGGSSYEQYF
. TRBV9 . CASSVDWSNQPQHF
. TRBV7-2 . CASSTRTGREEQFF
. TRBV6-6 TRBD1 CASTSTGDLSYEQYF
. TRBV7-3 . CASSSSSGNTIYF
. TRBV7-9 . CASSRPQYEQYF
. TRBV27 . CASTYRRGPYEQYF
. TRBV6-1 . CASSDTNEGPQHF
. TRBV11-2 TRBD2 CASSLELVGRLAGGTDTQYF